The entry that follows covers one TCR beta chain sequence. Its antigen is still unknown. For blood RNA, unsorted whole blood served as the source, and germline DNA was extracted too. This entry comes from a study of tumor-infiltrating lymphocytes in primary liver carcinoma. Study as a whole: Maximum tumor diameters ranged from roughly 4.2 to 11 cm, stage T1-T3 N0M0. Productive TCRbeta reads per sample were roughly 3.65 to 8 million, not differing by tissue. General study points: Compared with tumor region pairs, tumor-adjacent and tumor-blood pairs overlapped less. The difference in top-250-clone fraction between tumors and blood was significant, favoring tumors (p = 0.039).

Total RNA (roughly 530 ng) served as template for TCR beta cDNA synthesis primed by a constant-region primer. ARM-PCR, slightly modified, supplied the TCR beta libraries through three nested multiplex PCR rounds. With TRBV1-TRBV30 forward primers and a C-beta reverse primer, the first two PCR rounds were run for 9 to 10 cycles each. TCRdb reprocessed the multiplex PCR reads via MiXCR and lists one record per CDR3 protein. The sample lists 150,000 to 200,000 distinct CDR3 sequences, almost 65% seen once, with 5.5% to 9% in the top ten. This CDR3 spans 13 amino acids. Trimming cost V 11 bases and J 5 bases, with 16 bases left between them. Germline V gives CDR1 SGHAT, CDR2 FQNNGV.

Sample: peripheral blood. This receptor was obtained from an older woman with primary liver carcinoma and hepatitis B virus infection. V is TRBV11-2 and J is TRBJ2-1; D uncertain. The DNA of the CDR3 is TGTGCCTCCAGAGGAATAGCAGACAATGAGCAGTTCTTC. Translated, it gives CASRGIADNEQFF.